This TCR beta chain originates from a study of control samples from healthy donors and cancer patients (TCRdb year 2020). With respect to this clone: Its antigen is unknown. Qualities for individual bases were not recorded, and no much larger clone is one base off.

The library was obtained by the immunoSEQ multiplex PCR assay. TCRdb carries this immuneACCESS record with in-frame sequences only. Its versions omit some clonotypes, under half of them owing to an unresolved V gene in the studies checked, with the rest unexplained. In this sample the table shows about 160,000 clones, 96% of which occur a single time. Of the sample, 0.85% to 1.3% falls within the top ten clones. Counted from cysteine to phenylalanine, this CDR3 has 15 amino acids. The entry retains the CDR3 DNA only, 45 bases that are in frame from base 1. V is reduced by 6 bases and J by 0 bases, leaving a spacing of 12 bases between them. In the germline V gene (reference sequence), CDR1 corresponds to MNHNY and CDR2 to SVGAGI.

This sequence uses TRBV6-6 and TRBJ1-5; the D segment could be TRBD1, given 6 matching bases. This receptor was obtained from a woman aged 25 to 39 in good health. The specimen was blood. The DNA sequence follows: TGTGCCAGCAGCCTGGACAGCAATAGCAATCAGCCCCAGCATTTT. It specifies CASSLDSNSNQPQHF.